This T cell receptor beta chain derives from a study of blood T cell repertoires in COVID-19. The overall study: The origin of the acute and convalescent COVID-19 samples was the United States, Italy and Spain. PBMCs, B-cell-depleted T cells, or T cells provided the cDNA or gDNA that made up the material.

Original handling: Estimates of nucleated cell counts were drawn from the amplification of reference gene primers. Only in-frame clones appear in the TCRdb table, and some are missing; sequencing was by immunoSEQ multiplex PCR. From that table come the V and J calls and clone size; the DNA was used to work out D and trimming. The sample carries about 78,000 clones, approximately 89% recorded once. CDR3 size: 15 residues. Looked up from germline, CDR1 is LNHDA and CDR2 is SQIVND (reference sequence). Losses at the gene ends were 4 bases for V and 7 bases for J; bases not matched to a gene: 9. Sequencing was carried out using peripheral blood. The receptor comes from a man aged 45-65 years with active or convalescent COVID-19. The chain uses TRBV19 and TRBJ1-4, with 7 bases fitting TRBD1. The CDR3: CASSRTTGAGEKLFF. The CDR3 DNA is TGTGCCAGTAGTAGGACAACAGGGGCCGGTGAAAAACTGTTTTTT.